This T cell receptor beta chain appears in the sequencing data of a study of neurological immune-mediated disorders. The study's findings and limits: Phylogenetic grouping placed 18 of 34 multiple sclerosis patients' repertoires in one related-CDR3 cluster, a possible signature.

One entry per CDR3 protein, called by TCRdb with MiXCR from the 5' RACE reads. The table shows tens of thousands of distinct CDR3 sequences, with less than 5.5% occurring only once. CDR3 length: 14 residues. From germline, CDR1 is SGHRS and CDR2 YFSETQ. The V end lost 0 bases, the J end lost 13 bases, and 19 bases lay between the germline ends. This clonotype showed up many times. Its antigen is unknown. This sequence was found in a woman in her 30s with multiple sclerosis. Sequenced input: PBMCs. J is TRBJ1-2 and V is TRBV5-1; tentatively, D is TRBD1 (6 bases). CDR3 region: CASSLEGGTTKATF. In nucleotides, the CDR3 is TGCGCCAGCAGCTTGGAAGGAGGGACAACAAAGGCCACCTTC.